The 8 T cell receptor beta chains in this list originate from one sample, sequenced in a study of CD8+ T cells in alopecia areata. Reverse transcribed after extraction, RNA yielded cDNA as the sequencing template. TCRdb's copy holds only in-frame clones and misses some; the assay was immunoSEQ multiplex PCR. The sample carries 30,000 to 45,000 clones, nearly 55% recorded once. Sorting separated CD25+CD127- cells from the CD4+ cells of about five patients. Specimen: CD4+ Tregs sorted from blood. These receptors were taken from a human donor with alopecia areata.

This clone was counted between two and nine times. The rearrangement links TRBV29-1 to TRBJ2-6; weak D call: TRBD1 (6 bases). Between the trimmed V and J ends, which lost 1 base and 0 bases, there was a span of 13 bases. CDR1 and CDR2 (germline): SQVTM, ANQGSEA. This CDR3 comprises 17 residues. The CDR3 spells CSVEARRGASGANVLTF. CDR3 coding DNA: TGCAGCGTTGAAGCTCGCAGGGGTGCCTCTGGGGCCAACGTCCTGACTTTC.

This clone was observed a few times. V gene TRBV6-6 combines with J gene TRBJ1-2; D perhaps matches TRBD1 (5 bases). Germline lookup yields CDR1 MNHNY and CDR2 SVGAGI (reference sequence). With 7 bases removed from V and 6 bases from J, the gap between germline ends came to 12 bases. The length of the CDR3 is 12 residues. In nucleotides, the CDR3 is TGTGCCAGCACGGCAGGGTGGGATGGCTACACCTTC. Its translation is CASTAGWDGYTF.

The chain couples TRBV7-3 to TRBJ2-1; possible D gene TRBD2, 6 bases. The CDR3 has 15 residues. V dropped 2 bases and J dropped 0 bases, with 8 bases sitting between them. CDR1 and CDR2 (germline): SGHTA, FQGTGA. CDR3 protein: CASSLLGSSYNEQFF. Written as DNA, the CDR3 is TGTGCCAGCAGCTTACTCGGGAGCTCCTACAATGAGCAGTTCTTC.

The chain links TRBV6-1 to TRBJ1-6; D remains unclear. This CDR3 is built from 14 residues. Germline values: CDR1 MNHNS, CDR2 SASEGT. V lost 4 bases and J 9 bases, leaving 13 bases between the germline ends. CDR3 bases: TGTGCCAGCAGTGGACACGATATTGGTTCACCCCTCCACTTT. As protein: CASSGHDIGSPLHF.

The CDR3 DNA reads as TGTGCCAGCAGCTTAGCAGTTAATGAAAAACTGTTTTTT. Encoded protein: CASSLAVNEKLFF. V and J are TRBV7-2 and TRBJ1-4; no clear D. The germline CDR1 and CDR2 sequences are SGHTA and FQGNSA. V dropped 0 bases and J dropped 4 bases, with 3 bases sitting between them. The CDR3 has 13 amino acids.

The chain employs TRBV29-1 and TRBJ1-6, with D uncertain. V was pared by 7 bases and J by 11 bases, with 9 bases between. Germline V gene lookup returns CDR1 SQVTM and CDR2 ANQGSEA. The CDR3 length is 10 residues. The CDR3 DNA is TGCAGCGACAGTCCCACACCCCTCCACTTT. Protein: CSDSPTPLHF.

The chain combines TRBV7-2 with TRBJ2-6; D call uncertain. The germline gives CDR1 SGHTA, CDR2 FQGNSA. This CDR3 comprises 16 residues. Trimming removed 7 bases at V and 0 bases at J, with 13 bases between. The CDR3 DNA reads as TGTGCCAGCATTCGGCAGGCGCTCTCTGGGGCCAACGTCCTGACTTTC. This translates into CASIRQALSGANVLTF. Complete variable domain (other parts from reference TRBV7-2 and TRBJ2-6): GAGVSQSPSNKVTEKGKDVELRCDPISGHTALYWYRQSLGQGLEFLIYFQGNSAPDKSGLPSDRFSAERTGGSVSTLTIQRTQQEDSAVYLCASIRQALSGANVLTFGAGSRLTVL.

The V and J genes are TRBV7-9 and TRBJ1-1, with D hard to call. V gave up 5 bases and J gave up 0 bases, with 13 bases separating them. Germline lookup yields CDR1 SEHNR and CDR2 FQNEAQ (reference sequence). The CDR3 contains 15 residues. In DNA form, the CDR3 reads TGTGCCAGCAGCCCATCGACGGTCCTGAACACTGAAGCTTTCTTT. It specifies CASSPSTVLNTEAFF.